This TCR beta chain was profiled in a study of T cell responses to AZD1222 COVID-19 vaccine. General study findings and limits: Epitopes outside B.1.351 and B.1.1.7 mutated regions reportedly drew nearly half of spike TCRs. Regions 160-218 and 743-854 dominated among vaccine-associated CD4 TCRs spanning spike.

To note about this clone: The antigen is unknown. The junction differs from germline at one of its ends, possibly a read error.

This table comes from immunoSEQ multiplex PCR, and its TCRdb copy is limited to in-frame clones, with some not included. Of about 75,000 clones listed, around 86% are singletons. CDR1 is MGHDK, CDR2 SYGVNS, per germline. The CDR3 has 13 amino acids. This chain uses TRBV25-1 with TRBJ1-5, with 7 nucleotides matching TRBD1. The TCR comes from an adult who received the AZD1222 COVID-19 vaccine. This material consisted of peripheral blood, taken 28 days after the second AZD1222 dose. The CDR3 loop reads CASKDRANQPQHF. The CDR3 DNA reads TGTGCCAGCAAAGACAGGGCTAATCAACCCCAGCATTTT.